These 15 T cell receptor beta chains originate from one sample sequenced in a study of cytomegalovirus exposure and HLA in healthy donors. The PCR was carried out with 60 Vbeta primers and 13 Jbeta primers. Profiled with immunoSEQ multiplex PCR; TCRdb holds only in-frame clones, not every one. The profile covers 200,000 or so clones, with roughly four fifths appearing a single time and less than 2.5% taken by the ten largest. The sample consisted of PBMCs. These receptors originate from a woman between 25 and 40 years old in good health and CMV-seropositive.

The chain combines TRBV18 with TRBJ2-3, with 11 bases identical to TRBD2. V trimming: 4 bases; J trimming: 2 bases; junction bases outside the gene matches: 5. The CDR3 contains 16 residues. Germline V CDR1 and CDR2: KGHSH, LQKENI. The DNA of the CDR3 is TGTGCCAGCTCACTTCTAGCGGGGGGTCCCACAGATACGCAGTATTTT. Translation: CASSLLAGGPTDTQYF.

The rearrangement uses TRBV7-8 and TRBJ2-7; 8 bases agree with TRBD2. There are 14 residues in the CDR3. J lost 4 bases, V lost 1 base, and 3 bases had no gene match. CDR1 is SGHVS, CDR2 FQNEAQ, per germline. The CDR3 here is CASSLVAGWYEQYF. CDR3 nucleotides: TGTGCCAGCAGCTTAGTAGCGGGATGGTACGAGCAGTACTTC.

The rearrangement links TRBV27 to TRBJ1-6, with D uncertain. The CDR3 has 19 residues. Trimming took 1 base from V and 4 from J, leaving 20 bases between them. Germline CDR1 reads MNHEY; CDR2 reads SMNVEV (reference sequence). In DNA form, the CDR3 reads TGTGCCAGCAGTTTATTTTCCCCCGCCGGCGGTGAATATAATTCACCCCTCCACTTT. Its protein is CASSLFSPAGGEYNSPLHF.

CDR3 bases: TGTGCCAGCAGCCGGCCTTCGAGGAACAATGAGCAGTTCTTC. It translates to CASSRPSRNNEQFF. The J gene is TRBJ2-1, the V gene TRBV13; no clear D gene. This CDR3 has 14 amino acids. Trimming cost V 5 bases and J 5 bases, with 13 bases left between them. Germline V gene data show CDR1 as PRHDT and CDR2 as FYEKMQ (reference sequence).

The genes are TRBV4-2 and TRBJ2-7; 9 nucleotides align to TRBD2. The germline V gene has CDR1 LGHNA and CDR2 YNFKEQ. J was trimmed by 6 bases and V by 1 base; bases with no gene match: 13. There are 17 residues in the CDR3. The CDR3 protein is CASSQGGGAGGHREQYF. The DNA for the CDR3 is TGTGCCAGCAGCCAAGGGGGTGGGGCGGGGGGGCACCGCGAGCAGTACTTC.

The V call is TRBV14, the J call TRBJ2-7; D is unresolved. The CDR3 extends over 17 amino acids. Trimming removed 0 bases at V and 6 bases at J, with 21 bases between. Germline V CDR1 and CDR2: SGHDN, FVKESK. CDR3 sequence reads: CASSQDPYRIGSGEQYF. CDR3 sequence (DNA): TGTGCCAGCAGCCAAGATCCTTACCGCATCGGTTCGGGCGAGCAGTACTTC.

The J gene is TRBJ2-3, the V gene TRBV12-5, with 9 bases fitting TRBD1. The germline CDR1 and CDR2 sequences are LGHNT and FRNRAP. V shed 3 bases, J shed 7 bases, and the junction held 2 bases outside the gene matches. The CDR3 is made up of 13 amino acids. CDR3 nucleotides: TGTGCTAGTGGTTTACAGGGGGCTTATACGCAGTATTTT. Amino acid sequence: CASGLQGAYTQYF.

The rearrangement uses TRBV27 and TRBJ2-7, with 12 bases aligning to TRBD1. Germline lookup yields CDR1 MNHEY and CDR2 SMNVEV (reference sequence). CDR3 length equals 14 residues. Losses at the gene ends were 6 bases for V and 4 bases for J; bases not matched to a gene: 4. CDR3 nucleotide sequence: TGTGCCAGCAGCTCGGGACAGGGGGCTTACGAGCAGTACTTC. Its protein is CASSSGQGAYEQYF.

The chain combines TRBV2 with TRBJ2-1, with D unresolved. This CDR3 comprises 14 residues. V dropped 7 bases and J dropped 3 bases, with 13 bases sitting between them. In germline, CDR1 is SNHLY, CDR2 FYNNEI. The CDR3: CASMKAPDYNEQFF. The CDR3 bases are TGTGCCAGCATGAAAGCGCCAGACTACAATGAGCAGTTCTTC.

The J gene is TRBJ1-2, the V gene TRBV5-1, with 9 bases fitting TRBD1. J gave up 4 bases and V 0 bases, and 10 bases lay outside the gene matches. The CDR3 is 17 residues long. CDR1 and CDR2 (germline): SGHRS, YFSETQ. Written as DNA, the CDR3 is TGCGCCAGCAGCTTGGCCGGGACAGGGATGAAGGCCTATGGCTACACCTTC. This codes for CASSLAGTGMKAYGYTF. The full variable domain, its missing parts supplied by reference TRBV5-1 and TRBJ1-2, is KAGVTQTPRYLIKTRGQQVTLSCSPISGHRSVSWYQQTPGQGLQFLFEYFSETQRNKGNFPGRFSGRQFSNSRSEMNVSTLELGDSALYLCASSLAGTGMKAYGYTFGSGTRLTVV.

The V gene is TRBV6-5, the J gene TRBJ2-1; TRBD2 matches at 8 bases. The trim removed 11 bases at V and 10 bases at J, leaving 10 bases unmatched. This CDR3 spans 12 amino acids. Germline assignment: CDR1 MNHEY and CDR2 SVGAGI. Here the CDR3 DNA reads TGTGCCGCCCGGCGGGGGGCGGGGGAGCAGTTCTTC. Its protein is CAARRGAGEQFF.

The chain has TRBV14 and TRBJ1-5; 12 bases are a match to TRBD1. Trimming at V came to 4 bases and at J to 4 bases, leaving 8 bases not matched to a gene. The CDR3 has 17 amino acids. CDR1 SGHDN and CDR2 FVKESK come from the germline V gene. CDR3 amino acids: CASSPGGTGGGNQPQHF. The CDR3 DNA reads TGTGCCAGCAGCCCTGGCGGGACAGGGGGCGGGAATCAGCCCCAGCATTTT.

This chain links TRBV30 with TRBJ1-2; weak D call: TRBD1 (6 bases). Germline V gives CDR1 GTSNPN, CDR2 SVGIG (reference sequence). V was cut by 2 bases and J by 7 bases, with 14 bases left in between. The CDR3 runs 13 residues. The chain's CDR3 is CAWSLTGLGGYTF. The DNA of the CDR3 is TGTGCCTGGAGTCTAACAGGGTTAGGTGGCTACACCTTC. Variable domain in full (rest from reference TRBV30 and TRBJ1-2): SQTIHQWPATLVQPVGSPLSLECTVEGTSNPNLYWYRQAAGRGLQLLFYSVGIGQISSEVPQNLSASRPQDRQFILSSKKLLLSDSGFYLCAWSLTGLGGYTFGSGTRLTVV.

CDR3 residues: CASTPTVTANYGYTF. CDR3 nucleotides: TGTGCCAGCACACCTACTGTCACCGCCAACTATGGCTACACCTTC. This chain links TRBV6-5 with TRBJ1-2; D uncertain. Germline values: CDR1 MNHEY, CDR2 SVGAGI. V was pared by 7 bases and J by 2 bases, with 17 bases between. The CDR3 runs to 15 residues.

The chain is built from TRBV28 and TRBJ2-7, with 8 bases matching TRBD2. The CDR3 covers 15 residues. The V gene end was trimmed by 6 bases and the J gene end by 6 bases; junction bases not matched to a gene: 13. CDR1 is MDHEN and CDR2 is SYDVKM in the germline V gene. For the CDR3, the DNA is TGTGCCAGCAGCGACGTGAACGGGGGGGCGTCCGAGCAGTACTTC. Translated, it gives CASSDVNGGASEQYF.